Listed below are T cell receptor beta chains from one sample, sequenced in a study of OX40 agonist ivuxolimab in advanced cancers. Some clones are missing from TCRdb's copy, which holds only in-frame ones; the method was immunoSEQ multiplex PCR. The sample has about 54,000 clones, almost 85% seen once. Sequenced material: CD4+ or CD8+ T cells sorted from blood, taken in a trial of the OX40 agonist ivuxolimab. The source of these receptors is an adult with an advanced solid tumor such as melanoma, head and neck, liver or kidney cancer. The CDR3 runs from the conserved cysteine through the conserved F or W. D genes are given only for firm matches. Size is omitted from some rows. Given values are once, few, many or a class for expanded clones.

CDR3 DNA | CDR3 protein | J gene | clone size | V gene | D gene | CDR3 length
TGTGCCAGCAGTGTACTAAACAGGGGAATCGGTGGAAACACCATATATTTT | CASSVLNRGIGGNTIYF | TRBJ1-3 | . | TRBV25-1 | TRBD1 | 17
TGTGCCAGAAGCTTGGCACGGGGGGGCGTTGAAGCTTTCTTT | CARSLARGGVEAFF | TRBJ1-1 | . | TRBV5-3 | . | 14
TGTGCCAGCGGTTCGGGCCAGGTCGAGGAAAAACTGTTTTTT | CASGSGQVEEKLFF | TRBJ1-4 | . | TRBV6-5 | . | 14
TGCAGCGTTGATCGGGGACAGTCGAACTATGGCTACACCTTC | CSVDRGQSNYGYTF | TRBJ1-2 | . | TRBV29-1 | TRBD1 | 14
TGTGCCAGCAGCTTACCAGAGGGCGAAAAACTGTTTTTT | CASSLPEGEKLFF | TRBJ1-4 | . | TRBV7-2 | . | 13
TGTGCCAGCAGTGGTCCAGGGAGGGGACATGGCTACACCTTC | CASSGPGRGHGYTF | TRBJ1-2 | . | TRBV2 | . | 14
TGTGCCAGCAGCTTTAATAGCGGGACGAGCACAGATACGCAGTATTTT | CASSFNSGTSTDTQYF | TRBJ2-3 | . | TRBV7-3 | TRBD2 | 16
TGTGCCAGCATCGGAGGGGGCCATCAGCCCCAGCATTTT | CASIGGGHQPQHF | TRBJ1-5 | . | TRBV28 | TRBD1 | 13
TGCGCCAGCAGCCAAGATCCGACAGGGGCGATTCAGTACTTC | CASSQDPTGAIQYF | TRBJ2-4 | . | TRBV4-3 | TRBD1 | 14
TGTGCCAGCAGTTCCCTACTAGCGGTGAGCACAGATACGCAGTATTTT | CASSSLLAVSTDTQYF | TRBJ2-3 | . | TRBV27 | TRBD2 | 16
TGTGCCAGCAGCTTCCAGCAGGGAATTGAGCAGTTCTTC | CASSFQQGIEQFF | TRBJ2-1 | . | TRBV11-3 | . | 13
TGTGCCAGCAGTCCTCAAGGAGGGGGCCCCAACGAGCAGTACTTC | CASSPQGGGPNEQYF | TRBJ2-7 | . | TRBV6-5 | . | 15
TGTGCCAGCTCCGAATTAGGAGTTGGGCCGCCTGGGGAGCAGTTCTTC | CASSELGVGPPGEQFF | TRBJ2-1 | . | TRBV28 | . | 16
TGTGCCAGCAGCCCAATGGGGTTAGCGGGAGCCGAGACCCAGTACTTC | CASSPMGLAGAETQYF | TRBJ2-5 | . | TRBV7-2 | TRBD2 | 16
TGTGCCAGCAGTGACTCGCTAGGGGCCCTATGGGACACCGGGGAGCTGTTTTTT | CASSDSLGALWDTGELFF | TRBJ2-2 | . | TRBV6-4 | . | 18
TGCGCCAGCAGCACGGGACTAGATGTAGAGACCCAGTACTTC | CASSTGLDVETQYF | TRBJ2-5 | . | TRBV5-1 | TRBD2 | 14
TGTGCCAGCAGCCAAGGTTGGGGGGAGCAGTACTTC | CASSQGWGEQYF | TRBJ2-7 | few | TRBV14 | . | 12
TGTGCCAGCAGCTTAGGCTGGCGGATGGCGTACGAGCAGTACTTC | CASSLGWRMAYEQYF | TRBJ2-7 | . | TRBV7-8 | . | 15
TGTGCCAGCAGCTTAGTGGCGAGTGCTGGGGCCAACGTCCTGACTTTC | CASSLVASAGANVLTF | TRBJ2-6 | . | TRBV7-2 | . | 16
TGTGCCAGCAGCATAGACAGTTCATTGAACACTGAAGCTTTCTTT | CASSIDSSLNTEAFF | TRBJ1-1 | . | TRBV7-2 | . | 15
TGTGCCAGCTCACCGGCAGGCCGTTACACTGAAGCTTTCTTT | CASSPAGRYTEAFF | TRBJ1-1 | . | TRBV18 | . | 14
TGTGCCAGCAGCGTCGACCTCACCGGGGAGCTGTTTTTT | CASSVDLTGELFF | TRBJ2-2 | once | TRBV9 | . | 13
TGTGCCAGCTCACCGATTTCCCCACAGACTAACTATGGCTACACCTTC | CASSPISPQTNYGYTF | TRBJ1-2 | . | TRBV18 | . | 16
TGTGCCAGCAGTTCGGGACTGGAAGAGACCCAGTACTTC | CASSSGLEETQYF | TRBJ2-5 | . | TRBV2 | . | 13
TGTGCCAGCAGTGAAGCGCAAGCGGGTGCGCAGTATTTT | CASSEAQAGAQYF | TRBJ2-3 | . | TRBV2 | . | 13
TGTGCCAGCAGTGGGGACTCCCAAGAGACCCAGTACTTC | CASSGDSQETQYF | TRBJ2-5 | . | TRBV2 | . | 13
TGTGCCAGTAGTACCCGGGAGGGGGCCTACGAGCAGTACTTC | CASSTREGAYEQYF | TRBJ2-7 | . | TRBV19 | TRBD2 | 14
TGTGCCAGCAGCGTAGGCGCCCTAGACCTCCATGAGCAGTTCTTC | CASSVGALDLHEQFF | TRBJ2-1 | once | TRBV9 | . | 15
TGTGCCAGTAGTATCCTCCGCCTAGCGGGGCCGGGATTAGCCAAAAACATTCAGTACTTC | CASSILRLAGPGLAKNIQYF | TRBJ2-4 | . | TRBV19 | TRBD2 | 20
TGTGCCAGCAGCGCCCAGGACAGGGATCTTAAAGCTTTCTTT | CASSAQDRDLKAFF | TRBJ1-1 | . | TRBV11-2 | TRBD1 | 14
TGTGCCAGTAGTATAAGTCCTAGCGGGAGTGCTAGCGAGCAGTACTTC | CASSISPSGSASEQYF | TRBJ2-7 | . | TRBV19 | TRBD2 | 16
TGTGCCAGCAGCGTAGACCCGAGACCCAAAAGCACAGATACGCAGTATTTT | CASSVDPRPKSTDTQYF | TRBJ2-3 | . | TRBV9 | . | 17
TGTGCCAGCAGCCTTGAGGGACAGGGGATCTACGAGCAGTACTTC | CASSLEGQGIYEQYF | TRBJ2-7 | few | TRBV14 | TRBD1 | 15